Listed here is a single T cell receptor (beta chain). The specificity of this receptor is unknown. At one boundary the junction diverges from the germline segment, which might be a read error. This record belongs to a study of tumor-infiltrating lymphocytes in primary liver carcinoma (dated by TCRdb to the late 2010s). Some background on the complete study: Of the five patients, three men and two women aged 30 to 69 years, four had hepatocellular carcinoma and one had combined HCC and intrahepatic cholangiocarcinoma. The tumors of the five patients were staged as T1-T3 N0M0, with maximum diameters ranging from roughly 4 to 10 cm. Each sample produced roughly 3.65 to 7.13 million productive TCRbeta reads, and read depth showed no significant difference between tissue types. Across five regions of each liver tumor, along with adjacent normal tissue and blood, the study brought together TCRbeta repertoire sequencing, expression microarrays and whole-exome sequencing. A total of 35 or so specimens from 5 patients went through TCRbeta repertoire sequencing, namely 25 tumor regions, 5 adjacent noncancerous liver tissues and 5 peripheral blood samples. To link TCRbeta repertoire diversity with the local molecular phenotype, the 25 or so tumor region samples were profiled using Agilent mRNA microarrays. Technical replicate repertoires showed high reproducibility, with mean shared-clone rates roughly 0.87 and correlation coefficients above 0.95.

In the germline V gene (reference sequence), CDR1 corresponds to MNHNY and CDR2 to SVGAGI. The CDR3 contains 13 residues, cysteine and phenylalanine counted. Only the CDR3 DNA is retained, 39 bases long and in frame from the first base. Study-level results and caveats: Pairs of tumor regions showed greater repertoire overlap (mean roughly 35%) than tumor-adjacent pairs (approximately 17%) or tumor-blood pairs (around 15%), which is consistent with antigen-driven expansion. Only the TCR beta chain was sequenced, so true repertoire diversity is likely underestimated because unpaired alpha chains were not captured. Only a few patients were included in the study, and the authors note that the findings should be validated in a larger study. Just about 7.5-25% of top clones turned up in all five regions of a tumor, which suggests spatial heterogeneity among tumor-infiltrating T cells. Comparison of CD4+ and CD8+ T cell repertoires was precluded by the use of bulk unsorted samples. The top 250 clones made up a significantly larger repertoire fraction in tumors than in blood (p = 0.039).

Starting from 500 to 600 ng total RNA, TCRbeta-specific cDNA was produced by reverse transcription with a constant-region primer and ProtoScript II reverse transcriptase. The TCRbeta libraries were prepared through three rounds of nested multiplex PCR following a slightly modified ARM-PCR procedure. Each of the first two PCR rounds ran for nine to ten cycles and used multiplex TRBV1-TRBV30 forward primers together with a Cbeta reverse primer. Sample barcodes and Illumina adapters were added in a final 25-cycle PCR with Deep VentR polymerase. Before sequencing, amplicons of 200-500 bp were gel-purified using a QIAquick gel extraction kit. The TCRbeta amplicons were sequenced with 250-bp paired-end reads on an Illumina HiSeq 2500. The paper's data handling went like this. Reads were quality-trimmed with Trimmomatic v0.33, and paired reads were merged with FLASH v1.2.11 to recover full CDR3 sequences. V, D and J germline segments were assigned to the rearranged TCRbeta sequences using MiGEC v1.2.1b. Clonotype statistics, along with Shannon-Wiener diversity indices, were calculated using VDJtools v1.0.0. Except for diversity analysis, only the 250 most abundant clonotypes of each sample were used in subsequent analyses to reduce sampling bias. In-frame beta chains were kept once TCRdb had trimmed the public reads at Q25 with fastp and called clones with MiXCR. Each record represents a unique CDR3 protein, reported with the most common genes and DNA among its rows. TCRdb, not the original authors, processed these V and J calls. This sample holds around 100,000 distinct CDR3 sequences; approximately 71% were observed only once. The biggest ten clones account for around 8.8% of the sample.

Total RNA and DNA were co-extracted from roughly 20-30 mg of bulk tissue with the AllPrep DNA/RNA mini kit, without cell sorting. Between late 2015 and early 2016, roughly five patients in China with histopathologically diagnosed primary liver carcinoma had their tumors surgically resected. At the time of sampling, the patients were treatment-naive and had chronic HBV infection. Five spatially separated regions were sampled per tumor: superior, inferior, left-lateral and right-lateral poles, plus the tumor centre. According to histology, viable tumor cells made up more than 75% of every tumor sample. Each fresh piece of tumor and adjacent tissue was cut in two, with one half stored in RNAlater at -80 degrees C and the other half sent for histology.

The specimen was liver tumor tissue from sampling region 5. The sample's cell subset or site label, decoded: tumor region T5, tumor centre. This clonotype was obtained from a woman aged 60-70 years with primary liver carcinoma and hepatitis B virus infection. This chain joins TRBV6-6 to TRBJ2-3, with TRBD1 tentatively as D gene (5 bases match). The CDR3 region reads CASSLTEVNAQYF. The DNA sequence is as follows: TGTGCCAGCAGTTTGACAGAGGTAAATGCGCAGTACTTT.